The present T cell receptor (beta chain) was sequenced within a study of cytomegalovirus exposure and HLA in healthy donors. Study-wide findings and caveats: Most subjects had HLA-A and HLA-B alleles reportedly predicted accurately by TCR beta sequences.

The PCR made use of 60 Vbeta and 13 Jbeta primers. Here immunoSEQ multiplex PCR was the method, and the copy in TCRdb shows in-frame clones only, minus some. In the table there are 150,000 or so clones, 8.5% to 10% of which are singletons. The table lists this clone with a few counts. Its antigen is still unknown. This CDR3 spans 13 amino acids. Deletions cut 0 bases from V and 6 bases from J, with 12 bases between. CDR1 is GTSNPN, CDR2 SVGIG, per germline (reference sequence). The V gene is TRBV30, the J gene TRBJ2-7, with D tentatively TRBD2 (5 bases). The receptor comes from a man aged 45-65 years in good health and CMV-seronegative. The sample consisted of PBMCs. CDR3: CAWSVRGNGEQYF. The DNA for the CDR3 is TGTGCCTGGAGTGTCCGGGGAAATGGCGAGCAGTACTTC.